The 27 T cell receptor beta chains in this list originate from one sample, sequenced in a study of Tregs in tolerant kidney transplant recipients. Here immunoSEQ multiplex PCR was the method, and the copy in TCRdb shows in-frame clones only, minus some. This sample lists about 11,000 clones; its ten largest clones have roughly 26%. The nonmyeloablative bone marrow transplants came from related graft donors, with transient mixed chimerism. The source material was CD8+ T cells from blood (PBMCs), sampled 24 months after the transplant. The receptor set was obtained from a human patient who received a combined kidney and bone marrow transplant. Some T cells may be graft donor cells.

Worth noting for this clone: The read ends 3 residues before the CDR3 terminus; that terminus is restored from the germline J gene. This rearrangement joins TRBV27 to TRBJ2-3; 7 nucleotides line up with TRBD1. With 5 bases clipped from V and 0 bases from J, the junction kept 17 bases outside the gene matches. CDR1 and CDR2 (germline): MNHEY, SMNVEV (reference sequence). The CDR3 is 19 residues long. The CDR3 reads CASSPTGTEYPASTDTQYF. The CDR3 bases that were read are TGTGCCAGCAGTCCGACCGGGACAGAATATCCCGCTAGCACAGATACG.

Worth noting for this clone: The CDR3 extends 3 residues past the end of the read, so its final part is completed from the germline J gene. The chain has TRBV20-1 and TRBJ2-3; TRBD2 aligns across 10 bases. Looked up from germline, CDR1 is DFQATT and CDR2 is SNEGSKA (reference sequence). The CDR3 consists of 14 residues. V gave up 1 base and J gave up 5 bases; unmatched junction bases: 3. The covered CDR3 bases are TGCAGTGCTAGAGGGCTAGCGGGAGAAGATACG. Encoded protein: CSARGLAGEDT. The full CDR3 protein is CSARGLAGEDTQYF.

By frequency, this clone is medium-sized (0.01 to 0.1%). Coverage ceases 3 residues before the CDR3 finishes, and the germline J gene fills in the end. The chain has TRBV6-2 or TRBV6-3 and TRBJ1-1; D perhaps matches TRBD1 (6 bases). Germline CDR1 reads MNHEY; CDR2 reads SVGEGT. The ends were cut back, 2 bases at V and 5 bases at J, with 12 bases in the middle. CDR3 size: 14 residues. This CDR3 reads CASSYGGALTEAFF. CDR3 DNA, as far as it was read: TGTGCCAGCAGTTACGGGGGGGCCTTAACTGAA.

Turning to this clone: At one of its ends the junction is not consistent with the germline gene, which may arise from a read error. The read ends 3 residues shy of where the CDR3 ends; the end is completed using the germline J gene. This chain connects TRBV4-2 to TRBJ1-1; D gene uncertain. The length of the CDR3 is 12 residues. Germline CDR1 and CDR2: LGHNA and YNFKEQ. The DNA read from the CDR3 is TGCGCCAGCAGCCTTGACGGGACTGAA. Translated: CASSLDGTE. The complete CDR3 reads CASSLDGTEAFF.

Note on this clone: Coverage ceases 3 residues before the CDR3 finishes, and the germline J gene fills in the end. The rearrangement links TRBV7-2 to TRBJ2-7, with 10 bases that match TRBD2. Germline-derived CDR1 and CDR2 are SGHTA and FQGNSA. V lost 2 bases and J lost 2; bases outside the gene matches: 3. The CDR3 extends over 15 amino acids. CDR3 DNA, as far as it was read: TGTGCCAGCAGCTTAACAGCGGGAGGGGCCTACGAG. This translates into CASSLTAGGAYE. The entire CDR3 sequence reads CASSLTAGGAYEQYF.

Remarks on this clone: The CDR3 end is not reached by the read, which stops 3 residues before it; the germline J gene fills it in. This chain connects TRBV18 to TRBJ2-7; the D gene is possibly TRBD1 (7 bases). Trimming shortened V by 1 base and J by 0 bases, and 22 bases separated the two germline ends. The CDR3 length is 19 residues. CDR1 is KGHSH, CDR2 LQKENI, per germline. The sequenced CDR3 bases are TGTGCCAGCTCACCACGGAGGGACAGCAATTTTAGCGGCTCCTACGAG. Its protein product is CASSPRRDSNFSGSYE. The whole CDR3 protein is CASSPRRDSNFSGSYEQYF.

Concerning this clone: The read stops 3 residues short of the end of the CDR3; the missing end is completed from the germline J gene. V gene TRBV19 combines with J gene TRBJ2-7; TRBD1 matches 7 bases. This CDR3 contains 13 residues. The germline CDR1 and CDR2 sequences are LNHDA and SQIVND (reference sequence). The J segment lost 6 bases and the V segment lost 3 bases, leaving 5 bases of the junction unmatched. The CDR3: CASSMGQLGEQYF. The sequenced part of the CDR3 DNA is TGTGCCAGTAGTATGGGACAGCTTGGCGAG. Drawing the rest from reference TRBV19 and TRBJ2-7, the complete variable domain is DGGITQSPKYLFRKEGQNVTLSCEQNLNHDAMYWYRQDPGQGLRLIYYSQIVNDFQKGDIAEGYSVSREKKESFPLTVTSAQKNPTAFYLCASSMGQLGEQYFGPGTRLTVT.

Comment on this clone: From the germline J gene comes the end of the CDR3, since the read stops 3 residues before it. The genes are TRBV9 and TRBJ2-7; 13 bases are a match to TRBD2. Germline V gives CDR1 SGDLS, CDR2 YYNGEE. V lost 4 bases to trimming and J lost 5 bases; unmatched junction nucleotides: 6. The CDR3 is 15 amino acids. The DNA read from the CDR3 is TGTGCCAGCAGCACTAGCGGGAGGGCCGGAAACGAG. Amino acid sequence: CASSTSGRAGNE. The complete CDR3 reads CASSTSGRAGNEQYF.

Points on this clone: The read halts 3 residues ahead of the CDR3 end, with the missing end drawn from the germline J gene. The rearrangement links TRBV28 to TRBJ2-2; D uncertain. The V end lost 6 bases, the J end lost 4 bases, and 15 bases lay between the germline ends. This CDR3 spans 15 amino acids. The germline V gene encodes CDR1 MDHEN and CDR2 SYDVKM. The CDR3 reads CASSWAGLSTGELFF. The covered CDR3 bases are TGTGCCAGCAGCTGGGCCGGTTTGAGCACCGGGGAG.

As for this clone: With the read ending 3 residues before the CDR3 end, the germline J gene is used to fill in that end. The chain carries TRBV29-1 and TRBJ2-7, with D tentatively TRBD2 (6 bases). The germline CDR1 and CDR2 sequences are SQVTM and ANQGSEA. There are 13 residues in the CDR3. With 7 bases removed from V and 3 bases from J, the gap between germline ends came to 16 bases. The sequenced part of the CDR3 DNA is TGCAGCGCCTCCCATCGGGGGAGCTACGAG. The encoded protein is CSASHRGSYE. The entire CDR3 protein reads CSASHRGSYEQYF.

As for this clone: The sequenced fragment ends 3 residues before the CDR3 boundary, so the rest is inferred from the germline J gene. This CDR3 is also generated by other DNA sequences in the sample. The chain couples TRBV19 to TRBJ2-1; 10 nucleotides agree with TRBD2. The germline gives CDR1 LNHDA, CDR2 SQIVND (reference sequence). The CDR3 consists of 15 residues. The trim removed 3 bases at V and 7 bases at J, leaving 6 bases unmatched. The CDR3 sequence is CASSILAGAENEQFF. CDR3 DNA, as far as it was read: TGTGCCAGTAGTATCCTAGCGGGAGCGGAAAATGAG. The entire variable domain, with the rest obtained from reference TRBV19 and TRBJ2-1, is as follows: DGGITQSPKYLFRKEGQNVTLSCEQNLNHDAMYWYRQDPGQGLRLIYYSQIVNDFQKGDIAEGYSVSREKKESFPLTVTSAQKNPTAFYLCASSILAGAENEQFFGPGTRLTVL.

As for this clone: The read ends 3 residues shy of where the CDR3 ends; the end is completed using the germline J gene. The rearrangement links TRBV20-1 to TRBJ1-1; the match to TRBD1 covers 7 bases. Losses at the gene ends were 6 bases for V and 4 bases for J; bases not matched to a gene: 8. CDR3 length: 13 amino acids. Germline values: CDR1 DFQATT, CDR2 SNEGSKA (reference sequence). The DNA read from the CDR3 is TGCAGTGCAAGGACAGGTGATTTCACTGAA. Protein product: CSARTGDFTE. The full-length CDR3 reads as CSARTGDFTEAFF.

In the case of this clone: At one of its ends the junction is not consistent with the germline gene, which may arise from a read error. The read stops 3 residues short of the end of the CDR3; the missing end is completed from the germline J gene. The chain links TRBV20-1 to TRBJ2-7, with 7 bases matching TRBD1. The CDR3 sequence is 19 residues long. Germline V gives CDR1 DFQATT, CDR2 SNEGSKA (reference sequence). The sequenced part of the CDR3 DNA is TGCAGTGCGAGAGGAACTCACCGAAAACCGGGACAGCGGCCCTACGAG. This codes for CSARGTHRKPGQRPYE. The full CDR3 protein reads CSARGTHRKPGQRPYEQYF.

Of note for this clone: The read terminates 3 residues ahead of where the CDR3 ends, so the germline J gene completes it. J is TRBJ2-5 and V is TRBV7-8; TRBD2 agrees at 8 bases. V was clipped by 4 bases and J by 2 bases; unmatched bases: 6. The CDR3 length is 15 residues. The germline CDR1 and CDR2 sequences are SGHVS and FQNEAQ. The CDR3 DNA, read in part, is TGTGCCAGCAGCTATAGGGGACTAGGGCAAGAGACC. It is translated as CASSYRGLGQET. The entire CDR3 reads CASSYRGLGQETQYF. Full variable domain (rest looked up from reference TRBV7-8 and TRBJ2-5): GAGVSQSPRYKVAKRGQDVALRCDPISGHVSLFWYQQALGQGPEFLTYFQNEAQLDKSGLPSDRFFAERPEGSVSTLKIQRTQQEDSAVYLCASSYRGLGQETQYFGPGTRLLVL.

The sequenced part of the CDR3 DNA is TGTGCCAGCCTAGCGATTACGGACAATGAG. Translation gives CASLAITDNE. The full CDR3 protein is CASLAITDNEQFF. This chain links TRBV7-9 with TRBJ2-1, with D tentatively TRBD2 (6 bases). The read falls 3 residues short of the CDR3 end, and the missing part is taken from the germline J gene. Trimming cost V 8 bases and J 5 bases, with 13 bases left between them. Germline CDR1 and CDR2: SEHNR and FQNEAQ (reference sequence). The CDR3 is made up of 13 amino acids.

Comment on this clone: Read data end 3 residues before the CDR3 end; the end is taken from the germline J gene. The chain joins TRBV19 to TRBJ2-2, with no clear D. Germline loops: CDR1 LNHDA, CDR2 SQIVND (reference sequence). Trimming took off 7 bases at V and 5 bases at J, with 11 bases between the two ends. The CDR3 is made up of 13 amino acids. CDR3 in amino acids: CASKTGGTGELFF. Incomplete CDR3 DNA: TGTGCCAGTAAGACGGGTGGGACCGGGGAG.

As to this clone: The DNA ends 3 residues before the CDR3 does, and the rest of the CDR3 is filled in from the germline J gene. Other DNA variants within this sample encode the same CDR3. The chain couples TRBV7-9 to TRBJ2-7; 7 bases are a match to TRBD2. The length of the CDR3 is 14 residues. Trimming took 5 bases from V and 1 from J; bases not matched to a gene: 5. The V gene's germline CDR1 is SEHNR and CDR2 FQNEAQ (reference sequence). The CDR3 is CASSAGTTSYEQYF. The covered CDR3 bases are TGTGCCAGCAGCGCCGGGACTACATCCTACGAG.

The CDR3 protein is CASSSKREYYEQYF. The part of the CDR3 DNA that was read is TGTGCCAGCAGCTCCAAGCGGGAGTACTACGAG. The chain couples TRBV7-9 to TRBJ2-7; the match to TRBD2 covers 8 bases. From the germline J gene comes the end of the CDR3, since the read stops 3 residues before it. Germline V gene data show CDR1 as SEHNR and CDR2 as FQNEAQ (reference sequence). V was pared by 4 bases and J by 3 bases, with 5 bases of the junction left unmatched. CDR3 size: 14 residues.

Concerning this clone itself: The read terminates 3 residues ahead of where the CDR3 ends, so the germline J gene completes it. The chain has TRBV11-2 and TRBJ2-3; tentatively, D is TRBD2 (5 bases). Germline V gene lookup returns CDR1 SGHAT and CDR2 FQNNGV. This CDR3 has 12 residues. The sequenced CDR3 bases are TGTGCCAGCAGCTTAGTCCCGGGGACG. It codes for CASSLVPGT. The full-length CDR3 reads as CASSLVPGTQYF.

Concerning this clone itself: The read stops 3 residues short of the end of the CDR3; the missing end is completed from the germline J gene. V gene TRBV20-1 combines with J gene TRBJ1-5, with a weak D call TRBD1 (5 bases). V was trimmed by 1 base and J by 5 bases, leaving 15 bases between them. CDR1 and CDR2 (germline): DFQATT, SNEGSKA (reference sequence). This CDR3 region has 15 residues. The CDR3 spells CSARGRLLGDQPQHF. The DNA read from the CDR3 is TGCAGTGCTAGAGGCAGACTCCTAGGGGATCAGCCC.

On this clone: The read stops 3 residues short of the end of the CDR3; the missing end is completed from the germline J gene. V and J are TRBV19 and TRBJ2-3, with TRBD2 identical over 11 bases. Germline CDR1 and CDR2: LNHDA and SQIVND (reference sequence). Trimming removed 9 bases from V and 3 bases from J; junction bases left unmatched: 5. The CDR3 length is 14 residues. CDR3 bases read: TGTGCCAGCAAGGGACTAGCGGATACAGATACG. This gives the protein CASKGLADTDT. The entire CDR3 is CASKGLADTDTQYF.

Details on this clone: The read halts 3 residues ahead of the CDR3 end, with the missing end drawn from the germline J gene. The chain couples TRBV20-1 to TRBJ2-7, with TRBD1 matching 8 bases. After removal of 5 bases from V and 3 bases from J, the junction contained 6 bases not matched to a gene. Germline V lookup: CDR1 DFQATT, CDR2 SNEGSKA (reference sequence). The length of the CDR3 is 13 residues. The CDR3 sequence: CSAWTGLDYEQYF. The DNA read from the CDR3 is TGCAGTGCTTGGACAGGGTTAGACTACGAG.

Comments on this clone: The missing CDR3 end, 3 residues past where the read stops, is filled in from the germline J gene. The V and J genes are TRBV29-1 and TRBJ2-7, with TRBD2 matching over 14 bases. After removal of 5 bases from V and 1 base from J, the junction contained 16 bases not matched to a gene. Germline CDR1 reads SQVTM; CDR2 reads ANQGSEA. The CDR3 covers 19 residues. CDR3 region: CSVLGVTGLAGEWSYEQYF. The DNA read from the CDR3 is TGCAGCGTTTTGGGAGTTACGGGACTAGCGGGAGAGTGGTCCTACGAG.

Comment on this clone: The read ends 3 residues before the CDR3 terminus; that terminus is restored from the germline J gene. The chain recombines TRBV6-2 or TRBV6-3 with TRBJ2-7, with TRBD2 identical over 12 bases. V was pared by 8 bases and J by 3 bases, with 5 bases of the junction left unmatched. The CDR3 is 14 residues long. Germline CDR1 MNHEY, CDR2 SVGEGT. The CDR3: CASELAGGYYEQYF. CDR3 DNA, as far as it was read: TGTGCCAGCGAACTAGCGGGAGGCTACTACGAG.

On this clone itself: The read is 3 residues too short to cover the CDR3 end, so that end is filled in from the germline J gene. The chain couples TRBV7-6 to TRBJ2-2; 11 bases align to TRBD2. The V segment lost 4 bases and the J segment 5 bases; nucleotides outside the gene matches: 9. The CDR3 is 17 residues long. Germline CDR1 and CDR2: SGHVS and FNYEAQ. The CDR3: CASSSPLAGAWTGELFF. CDR3 DNA (partial): TGTGCCAGCAGCTCGCCACTAGCGGGAGCTTGGACCGGGGAG.

In the case of this clone: The DNA ends 3 residues before the CDR3 does, and the rest of the CDR3 is filled in from the germline J gene. The chain uses TRBV20-1 and TRBJ2-7; weak D call: TRBD2 (5 bases). The CDR3 extends over 15 amino acids. The V end lost 5 bases, the J end lost 2 bases, and 19 bases lay between the germline ends. CDR1 is DFQATT and CDR2 is SNEGSKA in the germline V gene (reference sequence). CDR3 in amino acids: CSAYGELGVAYEQYF. The sequenced CDR3 bases are TGCAGTGCTTACGGGGAACTGGGAGTGGCCTACGAG.

In the case of this clone: The CDR3 extends 3 residues past the end of the read, so its final part is completed from the germline J gene. J is TRBJ2-5 and V is TRBV7-3; D perhaps matches TRBD2 (6 bases). V was cut by 2 bases and J by 2 bases, with 12 bases left in between. The CDR3 is 15 amino acids. Germline CDR1 SGHTA, CDR2 FQGTGA. CDR3 bases read: TGTGCCAGCAGCTTAGGGCGGAGGGGACAAGAGACC. This codes for CASSLGRRGQET. In full, the CDR3 is CASSLGRRGQETQYF.